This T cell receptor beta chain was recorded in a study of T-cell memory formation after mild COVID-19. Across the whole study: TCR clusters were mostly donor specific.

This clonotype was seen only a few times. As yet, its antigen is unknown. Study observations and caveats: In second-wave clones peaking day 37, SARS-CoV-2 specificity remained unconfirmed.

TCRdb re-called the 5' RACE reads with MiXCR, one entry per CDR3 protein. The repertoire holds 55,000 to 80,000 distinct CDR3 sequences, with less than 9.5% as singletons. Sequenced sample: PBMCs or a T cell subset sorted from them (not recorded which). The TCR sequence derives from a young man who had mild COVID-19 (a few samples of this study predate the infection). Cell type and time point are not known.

This CDR3 reads CASSQDRGASSYNEQFF. The DNA for the CDR3 is TGTGCCAGCAGCCAAGATCGGGGAGCTAGCTCCTACAATGAGCAGTTCTTC. The V call is TRBV14, the J call TRBJ2-1, with D perhaps matching TRBD2 (5 bases). Per the germline V gene, CDR1 is SGHDN and CDR2 is FVKESK. This CDR3 is built from 17 residues. The V end was cut by 0 bases, the J end by 0 bases, with 12 bases between. The whole variable domain, remainder taken from reference TRBV14 and TRBJ2-1, is EAGVTQFPSHSVIEKGQTVTLRCDPISGHDNLYWYRRVMGKEIKFLLHFVKESKQDESGMPNNRFLAERTGGTYSTLKVQPAELEDSGVYFCASSQDRGASSYNEQFFGPGTRLTVL.